This T cell receptor (beta chain) originates from a study of Ad26.COV2.S vaccination and SARS-CoV-2 variants. Across the study: Ad26.COV2.S, an intramuscular injection, was given once or twice 56 days apart.

Indicated treatment: about 20 received Ad26.COV2.S at low or high dose, single or two shots; several received placebo; per-sample allocation not given. On day 63 after the first injection, vaccine and placebo recipients gave samples. SARS-CoV-2 spike from the Wuhan strain was encoded by the vaccine, an Ad26 vector. The CDR3 extends over 15 amino acids. Germline V lookup: CDR1 SGDLS, CDR2 YYNGEE. Trimming took off 3 bases at V and 7 bases at J, with 14 bases between the two ends. Regarding the study as a whole: Breadth, reportedly substantial, characterized the spike-specific CD8+ and CD4+ T cell responses after vaccination. Non-spike TCR breadth showed similarity between vaccine and placebo recipients.

Sequenced by immunoSEQ multiplex PCR; TCRdb stores in-frame clones only, minus some. The sample has roughly 460,000 clones; 80% to 90% are singletons. There are a few counts of this clone. The antigen is undetermined. The specimen was peripheral blood, collected in a trial of Ad26.COV2.S vaccine versus placebo. The genes are TRBV9 and TRBJ1-6; no clear D gene. This TCR derives from a person aged 18-60 years who received the Ad26.COV2.S COVID-19 vaccine or a placebo. DNA for the CDR3: TGTGCCAGCAGCGAGGGTTCATCCGGGAATTCACCCCTCCACTTT. Translation: CASSEGSSGNSPLHF.